A selection of T cell receptor beta chains follows, all from one sample in a study of monozygotic twins with inflammatory bowel disease. TCRdb reprocessed the 5' RACE reads and reports one entry per CDR3 protein, with no DNA. Here the sample table reports 350,000 to 550,000 distinct CDR3 sequences. Source material: blood. These receptors were taken from a human donor with ulcerative colitis or Crohn's disease, or a healthy co-twin of an affected twin (not recorded which). Both conserved end residues are part of each CDR3.

CDR3aa	v_gene	j_gene
CASSQGGAKNIQYF	TRBV5-1	TRBJ2-4
CASSGGHPVGFF	TRBV12-3/TRBV12-4	TRBJ2-1
CASSYPERLAAKMDTQYF	TRBV6-2/TRBV6-3	TRBJ2-3
CASSLFSSGPYEQYF	TRBV5-4	TRBJ2-7
CASSQGRQETQYF	TRBV12-3/TRBV12-4	TRBJ2-5
CASSRKLYNEQFF	TRBV6-5	TRBJ2-1
CASSSRLAASTDTQYF	TRBV7-2	TRBJ2-3
CSVDGTEDGETQYF	TRBV29-1	TRBJ2-5
CASSSSLRGDEQFF	TRBV7-8	TRBJ2-1
CASSAYSGNTEAFF	TRBV7-9	TRBJ1-1
CASSKNSFYTGELFF	TRBV21-1	TRBJ2-2
CASSSGGANSGNTIYF	TRBV7-2	TRBJ1-3
CSAKNRGRDTEAFF	TRBV20-1	TRBJ1-1
CASSFARTAVGPQHF	TRBV12-3/TRBV12-4	TRBJ1-5
CIARAGGSYNEQFF	TRBV20-1	TRBJ2-1
CASSSRGNTGELFF	TRBV7-2	TRBJ2-2
CASSLAGTANSGNTIYF	TRBV4-2	TRBJ1-3
CATSGQTNEQFF	TRBV24-1	TRBJ2-1
CASSLWQGADEQFF	TRBV7-3	TRBJ2-1
CASRVEPGLAGGSYNEQFF	TRBV19	TRBJ2-1
CASNQGLNQPQHF	TRBV12-3/TRBV12-4	TRBJ1-5
CASSRRSTREQYF	TRBV28	TRBJ2-7
CSGGTSGIGELFF	TRBV29-1	TRBJ2-2
CASSLLASGTIEQYF	TRBV28	TRBJ2-7
CSVEKATTYEQYF	TRBV29-1	TRBJ2-7
CASGPGANVLTF	TRBV5-6	TRBJ2-6
CSARDPRNTEAFF	TRBV20-1	TRBJ1-1
CAIRGQNYSGNTIYF	TRBV10-3	TRBJ1-3
CASSEKYKGLAGGLNEQFF	TRBV6-1	TRBJ2-1
CASSGQGGFRPTDTQYF	TRBV14	TRBJ2-3
CATSDSGIGGTDTQYF	TRBV24-1	TRBJ2-3
CASRKGDSGANVLTF	TRBV10-3	TRBJ2-6
CASSSELAPQYF	TRBV7-2	TRBJ2-7
CSVAGTRREKLFF	TRBV29-1	TRBJ1-4
CASSVEGASGNTIYF	TRBV9	TRBJ1-3
CASSLEGGPQHF	TRBV7-8	TRBJ1-5
CASSLIQGGPDTQYF	TRBV7-9	TRBJ2-3
CASSLAGGKNQPQHF	TRBV7-9	TRBJ1-5
CASSPGHSTGQPQHF	TRBV18	TRBJ1-5
CASSVNGVNTDTQYF	TRBV9	TRBJ2-3
CASSSPTGGTEAFF	TRBV7-2	TRBJ1-1
CSARPYSGRGSYNEQFF	TRBV20-1	TRBJ2-1
CASSFTGFTEAFF	TRBV12-3/TRBV12-4	TRBJ1-1
CASSPQGSYRGEKAFF	TRBV7-2	TRBJ1-1
CASSPSGSETQYF	TRBV18	TRBJ2-5
CSARDRVRGDEKLFF	TRBV20-1	TRBJ1-4
CATSVQGSYNEQFF	TRBV24-1	TRBJ2-1
CASSLSAGNTIYF	TRBV27	TRBJ1-3
CASSQDRSNTEAFF	TRBV4-3	TRBJ1-1
CSATREPSYEQYF	TRBV20-1	TRBJ2-7